One sample yielded the 10 T cell receptor beta chains listed below, sequenced in a study of shared clonotypes between healthy human individuals. Clones were sequenced by immunoSEQ multiplex PCR, and TCRdb holds only the in-frame ones, with some missing. The data hold roughly 1,100,000 clones, with about 75% observed a single time. The sequenced sample consisted of memory CD4+ T cells sorted from blood. The subset here: CD45RA-negative fraction. These receptors originate from a man aged 18 to 30 in good health.

In its sample, this clone was seen many times. This rearrangement joins TRBV19 to TRBJ1-5; D remains ambiguous. This CDR3 contains 14 residues. CDR1 is LNHDA, CDR2 SQIVND, per germline (reference sequence). Trimming cost V 3 bases and J 11 bases, with 17 bases left between them. As DNA, the CDR3 is TGTGCCAGTAGTATTCGGCACGACACCGGGGCCCAGCATTTT. This translates into CASSIRHDTGAQHF. Supplemented by reference TRBV19 and TRBJ1-5, the full variable domain reads DGGITQSPKYLFRKEGQNVTLSCEQNLNHDAMYWYRQDPGQGLRLIYYSQIVNDFQKGDIAEGYSVSREKKESFPLTVTSAQKNPTAFYLCASSIRHDTGAQHFGDGTRLSIL.

This clone has a handful of counts. The chain carries TRBV6-1 and TRBJ1-6; 9 bases align to TRBD1. Germline V lookup: CDR1 MNHNS, CDR2 SASEGT. This CDR3 has 16 amino acids. Losses at the gene ends were 2 bases for V and 10 bases for J; bases not matched to a gene: 9. CDR3 in amino acids: CASSESSGTGRSPLHF. The CDR3, as DNA: TGTGCCAGCAGTGAAAGTTCCGGGACAGGGAGGTCACCCCTCCACTTT.

The chain links TRBV2 to TRBJ1-1; tentative D call: TRBD1 (5 bases). Trimming cost V 4 bases and J 3 bases, with 9 bases left between them. Germline V gene data show CDR1 as SNHLY and CDR2 as FYNNEI. The CDR3 spans 13 residues. The CDR3: CASSVGRDTEAFF. CDR3 nucleotide sequence: TGTGCCAGCAGTGTCGGCAGGGACACTGAAGCTTTCTTT.

The chain combines TRBV4-3 with TRBJ2-1; 7 nucleotides align to TRBD2. V lost 1 base and J lost 7; bases outside the gene matches: 10. Germline V gives CDR1 LGHNA, CDR2 YSLEER. This CDR3 has 16 residues. The DNA of the CDR3 is TGCGCCAGCAGCCAAGTAGGATGGGAGGGCGGGAATGAGCAGTTCTTC. Translating it yields CASSQVGWEGGNEQFF.

This chain joins TRBV5-1 and TRBJ2-5; D might be TRBD1 or TRBD2, each matching 6 bases. Trimming shortened V by 3 bases and J by 5 bases, and 11 bases separated the two germline ends. Looked up from germline, CDR1 is SGHRS and CDR2 is YFSETQ. The CDR3 has 13 amino acids. Here the CDR3 reads CASSYGGGETQYF. CDR3 DNA sequence: TGCGCCAGCAGCTACGGAGGGGGGGAGACCCAGTACTTC. Looking up the rest from reference TRBV5-1 and TRBJ2-5 gives the full variable domain: KAGVTQTPRYLIKTRGQQVTLSCSPISGHRSVSWYQQTPGQGLQFLFEYFSETQRNKGNFPGRFSGRQFSNSRSEMNVSTLELGDSALYLCASSYGGGETQYFGPGTRLLVL.

The V and J genes are TRBV28 and TRBJ1-1, with D maybe TRBD1 (6 bases). The CDR3 runs 15 residues. Germline CDR1 reads MDHEN; CDR2 reads SYDVKM. Trimming pared 3 bases from V and 1 base from J, leaving 12 bases between. Written as DNA, the CDR3 is TGTGCCAGCAGTTTTTTTAAGGGACAGAACACTGAAGCTTTCTTT. Translating gives CASSFFKGQNTEAFF.

The J gene is TRBJ2-7, the V gene TRBV5-4, with 8 bases identical to TRBD2. V lost 4 bases, J lost 7 bases, and 4 bases stayed unmatched. CDR1 is SGHNT, CDR2 YYREEE, per germline (reference sequence). The CDR3 is 12 residues long. The CDR3: CASSQPGGEQYF. The CDR3 region has the DNA TGTGCCAGCAGCCAGCCGGGGGGGGAGCAGTACTTC.

The chain joins TRBV10-2 to TRBJ2-5, with TRBD2 matching 7 bases. Germline trimming cut 2 bases from V and 4 bases from J; bases unmatched to any gene: 10. CDR1 and CDR2 (germline): WSHSY, SAAADI. The CDR3 totals 16 residues. This CDR3 is CASSEMAGATPETQYF. The CDR3 nucleotides read TGCGCCAGCAGTGAGATGGCGGGAGCCACCCCAGAGACCCAGTACTTC.

The rearrangement joins TRBV7-2 to TRBJ1-2; weak D call: TRBD1 (6 bases). Germline CDR1 SGHTA, CDR2 FQGNSA. Trimming removed 1 base from V and 5 bases from J, with 23 bases in between. The CDR3 sequence is 18 residues long. CDR3 amino acids: CASSLDDLPGHQIYGYTF. The CDR3 nucleotides are TGTGCCAGCAGCTTAGACGACCTCCCGGGACACCAAATTTATGGCTACACCTTC.

About this clone: The identical CDR3 is also encoded by other nucleotide sequences in the sample. V gene TRBV6-5 combines with J gene TRBJ2-1; D is uncertain. V dropped 6 bases and J dropped 7 bases, with 7 bases sitting between them. CDR1 is MNHEY and CDR2 is SVGAGI in the germline V gene. The CDR3 contains 11 residues. The CDR3 loop is CASSTRNEQFF. DNA of the CDR3: TGTGCCAGCAGCACCCGGAATGAGCAGTTCTTC.